Listed below are T cell receptor beta chains from one sample, sequenced in a study of blood T cell repertoires in COVID-19. Here immunoSEQ multiplex PCR was the method, and the copy in TCRdb shows in-frame clones only, minus some. The sample shows around 160,000 clones, approximately 82% of them seen only once. Sequencing was done on a sample of peripheral blood. All receptors derive from a human donor with acute or convalescent COVID-19. The donor label of this sample is uncertain. Both conserved end residues are part of each CDR3. Fields, in order: clone size, J gene, D gene, V gene, CDR3 protein, CDR3 DNA. The D gene is left open where the match is weak. The size entry is marked missing in some rows and otherwise reads once, few, many or a size class.

clone size: .
J gene: TRBJ1-5
D gene: .
V gene: TRBV6-1
CDR3 protein: CASSERQGNQPQHF
CDR3 DNA: TGTGCCAGCAGTGAGAGACAGGGCAATCAGCCCCAGCATTTT

clone size: .
J gene: TRBJ2-7
D gene: TRBD2
V gene: TRBV3-1/TRBV3-2
CDR3 protein: CASSQSGGDYEQYF
CDR3 DNA: TGTGCCAGCAGCCAGAGCGGGGGGGACTACGAGCAGTACTTC

clone size: .
J gene: TRBJ1-1
D gene: TRBD1
V gene: TRBV7-9
CDR3 protein: CASSDGQGWHTEAFF
CDR3 DNA: TGTGCCAGCAGCGACGGACAGGGCTGGCACACTGAAGCTTTCTTT

clone size: .
J gene: TRBJ2-1
D gene: TRBD1
V gene: TRBV2
CDR3 protein: CASSRTGFNEQFF
CDR3 DNA: TGTGCCAGCAGTCGGACAGGGTTTAATGAGCAGTTCTTC

clone size: .
J gene: TRBJ2-3
D gene: TRBD1
V gene: TRBV5-4
CDR3 protein: CASSSSGGKWTDTQYF
CDR3 DNA: TGTGCCAGCAGCTCCTCAGGGGGAAAGTGGACAGATACGCAGTATTTT

clone size: .
J gene: TRBJ2-3
D gene: .
V gene: TRBV7-2
CDR3 protein: CASSETRADTQYF
CDR3 DNA: TGTGCCAGCAGTGAAACACGGGCAGATACGCAGTATTTT

clone size: .
J gene: TRBJ2-5
D gene: TRBD2
V gene: TRBV14
CDR3 protein: CASSLRLAGRETQYF
CDR3 DNA: TGTGCCAGCAGCCTTCGACTAGCGGGGAGAGAGACCCAGTACTTC

clone size: few
J gene: TRBJ2-5
D gene: TRBD2
V gene: TRBV11-2
CDR3 protein: CASSPGTSGGAETQYF
CDR3 DNA: TGTGCCAGCAGCCCTGGGACTAGCGGGGGGGCGGAGACCCAGTACTTC

clone size: .
J gene: TRBJ2-1
D gene: TRBD1
V gene: TRBV2
CDR3 protein: CASSADRGNSNEQFF
CDR3 DNA: TGTGCCAGCAGTGCTGACAGGGGTAACTCCAATGAGCAGTTCTTC

clone size: .
J gene: TRBJ1-6
D gene: .
V gene: TRBV6-5
CDR3 protein: CASRGGSYNSPLHF
CDR3 DNA: TGTGCCAGCCGAGGGGGCTCCTATAATTCACCCCTCCACTTT

clone size: .
J gene: TRBJ2-1
D gene: TRBD1
V gene: TRBV5-1
CDR3 protein: CASSLAGQGVDEQFF
CDR3 DNA: TGCGCCAGCAGCTTGGCAGGACAGGGAGTCGATGAGCAGTTCTTC

clone size: .
J gene: TRBJ2-5
D gene: TRBD2
V gene: TRBV10-3
CDR3 protein: CAISDGTSGRVTQYF
CDR3 DNA: TGTGCCATCAGTGACGGGACTAGCGGCCGGGTGACCCAGTACTTC

clone size: .
J gene: TRBJ1-4
D gene: TRBD1
V gene: TRBV30
CDR3 protein: CAWSDGAGGEKLFF
CDR3 DNA: TGTGCCTGGAGTGACGGGGCAGGGGGTGAAAAACTGTTTTTT

clone size: once
J gene: TRBJ2-3
D gene: .
V gene: TRBV18
CDR3 protein: CASSILTPPDTQYF
CDR3 DNA: TGTGCCAGCTCAATACTTACCCCCCCAGATACGCAGTATTTT

clone size: few
J gene: TRBJ1-1
D gene: TRBD1
V gene: TRBV5-4
CDR3 protein: CASSLQTRRGLNTEAFF
CDR3 DNA: TGTGCCAGCAGCTTACAAACACGCAGGGGGCTAAACACTGAAGCTTTCTTT

clone size: .
J gene: TRBJ1-4
D gene: .
V gene: TRBV11-3
CDR3 protein: CASSLTTYPGLNEKLFF
CDR3 DNA: TGTGCCAGCAGCTTAACCACCTACCCCGGACTTAACGAAAAACTGTTTTTT

clone size: .
J gene: TRBJ1-1
D gene: .
V gene: TRBV19
CDR3 protein: CASSIREGETEAFF
CDR3 DNA: TGTGCCAGTAGTATAAGGGAAGGGGAAACTGAAGCTTTCTTT

clone size: few
J gene: TRBJ1-5
D gene: .
V gene: TRBV5-8
CDR3 protein: CASSPGLKSNQPQHF
CDR3 DNA: TGTGCCAGCAGCCCGGGACTTAAAAGCAATCAGCCCCAGCATTTT

clone size: .
J gene: TRBJ2-6
D gene: .
V gene: TRBV4-1
CDR3 protein: CASSNPYTLGSGANVLTF
CDR3 DNA: TGCGCCAGCAGCAACCCCTATACCCTAGGCTCTGGGGCCAACGTCCTGACTTTC

clone size: .
J gene: TRBJ1-2
D gene: TRBD1
V gene: TRBV7-9
CDR3 protein: CASGFSRTGKSSGGYTF
CDR3 DNA: TGTGCCAGCGGTTTTTCTCGGACAGGGAAAAGTTCCGGTGGCTACACCTTC

clone size: .
J gene: TRBJ1-4
D gene: TRBD1
V gene: TRBV3-1/TRBV3-2
CDR3 protein: CASSQAAGQGLRKLFF
CDR3 DNA: TGTGCCAGCAGCCAGGCGGCGGGACAGGGGTTGCGGAAACTGTTTTTT